This TCR beta chain was identified in a study of T cell changes during pregnancy in multiple sclerosis. TCRdb's table, derived via immunoSEQ multiplex PCR, lists solely in-frame clones and lacks some. This table has about 100,000 clones, 90% to 95% appearing once. CDR3 length: 14 residues. The V and J ends lost 5 bases and 4 bases, in that order; junction bases with no gene match: 8. CDR1 is MNHEY and CDR2 is SVGAGI in the germline V gene. This clonotype was obtained from a female donor with multiple sclerosis, enrolled in a pregnancy study. Specimen: peripheral blood, collected before pregnancy. V and J are TRBV6-5 and TRBJ2-7; 7 nucleotides align to TRBD2. The CDR3 loop is CASSPGLGGYEQYF. The CDR3 bases are TGTGCCAGCAGTCCCGGACTAGGAGGGTACGAGCAGTACTTC.